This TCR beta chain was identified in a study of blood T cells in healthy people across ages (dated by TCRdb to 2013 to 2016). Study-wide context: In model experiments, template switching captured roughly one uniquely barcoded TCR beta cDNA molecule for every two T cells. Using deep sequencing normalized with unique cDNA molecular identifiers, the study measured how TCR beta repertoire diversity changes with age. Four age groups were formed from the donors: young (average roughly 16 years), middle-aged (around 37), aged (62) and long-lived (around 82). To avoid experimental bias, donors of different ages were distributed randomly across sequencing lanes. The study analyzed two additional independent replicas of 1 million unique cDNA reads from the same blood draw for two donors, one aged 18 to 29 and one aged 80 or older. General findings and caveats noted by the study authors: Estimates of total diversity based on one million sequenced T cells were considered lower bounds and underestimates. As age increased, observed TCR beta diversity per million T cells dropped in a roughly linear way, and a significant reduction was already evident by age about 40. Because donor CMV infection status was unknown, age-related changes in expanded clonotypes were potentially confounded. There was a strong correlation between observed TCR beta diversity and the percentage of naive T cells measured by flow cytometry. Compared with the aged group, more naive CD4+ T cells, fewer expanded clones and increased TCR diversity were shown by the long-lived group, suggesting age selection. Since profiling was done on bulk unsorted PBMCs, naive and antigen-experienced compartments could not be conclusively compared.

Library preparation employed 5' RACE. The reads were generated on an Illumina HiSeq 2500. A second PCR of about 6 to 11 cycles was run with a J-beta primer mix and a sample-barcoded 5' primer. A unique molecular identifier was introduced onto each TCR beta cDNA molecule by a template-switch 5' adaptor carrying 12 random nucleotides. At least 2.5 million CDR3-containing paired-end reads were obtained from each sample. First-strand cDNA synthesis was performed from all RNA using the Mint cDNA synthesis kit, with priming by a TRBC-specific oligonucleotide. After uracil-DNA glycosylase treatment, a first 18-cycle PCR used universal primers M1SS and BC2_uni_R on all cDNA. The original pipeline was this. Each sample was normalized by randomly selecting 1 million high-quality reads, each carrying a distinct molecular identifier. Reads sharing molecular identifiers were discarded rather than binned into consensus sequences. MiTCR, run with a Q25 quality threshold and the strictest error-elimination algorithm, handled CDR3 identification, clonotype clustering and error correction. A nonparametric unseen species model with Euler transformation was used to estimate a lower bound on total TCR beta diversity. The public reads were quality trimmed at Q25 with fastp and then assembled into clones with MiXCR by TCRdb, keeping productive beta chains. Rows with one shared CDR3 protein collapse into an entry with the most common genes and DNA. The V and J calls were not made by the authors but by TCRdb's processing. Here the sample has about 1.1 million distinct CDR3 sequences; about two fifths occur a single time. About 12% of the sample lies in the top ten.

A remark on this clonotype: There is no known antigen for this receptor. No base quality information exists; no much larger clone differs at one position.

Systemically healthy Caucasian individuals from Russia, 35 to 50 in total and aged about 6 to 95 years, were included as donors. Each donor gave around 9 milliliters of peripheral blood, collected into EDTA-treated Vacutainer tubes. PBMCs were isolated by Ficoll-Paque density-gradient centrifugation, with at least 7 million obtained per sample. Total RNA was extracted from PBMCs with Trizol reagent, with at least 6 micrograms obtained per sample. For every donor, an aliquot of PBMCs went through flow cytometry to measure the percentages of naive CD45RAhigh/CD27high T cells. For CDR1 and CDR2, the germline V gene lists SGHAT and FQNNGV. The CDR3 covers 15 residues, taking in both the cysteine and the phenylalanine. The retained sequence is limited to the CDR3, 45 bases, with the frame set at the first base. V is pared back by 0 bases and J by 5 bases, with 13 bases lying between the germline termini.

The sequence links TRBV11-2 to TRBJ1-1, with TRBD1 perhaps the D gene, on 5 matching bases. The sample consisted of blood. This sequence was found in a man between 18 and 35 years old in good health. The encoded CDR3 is CASSLESGVGTEAFF. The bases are TGTGCCAGCAGCTTAGAATCGGGGGTGGGGACTGAAGCTTTCTTT.